This T cell receptor (beta chain) was sequenced in a study of CD8 T cells in Susac syndrome (dated by TCRdb to the late 2010s). Background for the entire study: Among the sequenced Susac syndrome patients, six had clinically active disease and roughly 8 were in clinical remission. Susac syndrome patients were therapy-naive, on corticosteroids (some also receiving IVIg), or on IVIg alone at blood withdrawal. Whether CD8+ T cell activation and differentiation in Susac syndrome was antigen driven was tested using repertoire sequencing.

Details on this clonotype: This receptor's antigen is unknown. Base-call qualities are not available, and no considerably larger clone is one nucleotide away.

High-throughput TCR beta sequencing profiled peripheral blood CD8+ and CD4+ T cells from healthy donors, Susac syndrome patients and multiple sclerosis patients. Recently defined diagnostic criteria for definite or probable disease were met by the Susac syndrome patients. CD8+ TEMRA cells were enriched by FACS, while bulk CD8+ and CD4+ T cells were purified by magnetic negative isolation. Blood was collected in EDTA tubes and processed within 24 hours, with PBMCs isolated through density gradient centrifugation. PBMCs intended for TCR sequencing were cryopreserved in liquid nitrogen and thawed later in a water bath at 37 degrees C. The sorted or isolated CD4+, CD8+ and CD8+ TEMRA cells reached a purity of at least 90%. RNA was extracted using the RNeasy kit, and about 0.5 to 1 microgram was reverse transcribed with random hexamers. The immunoSEQ multiplex PCR assay, covering 54 Vbeta and 13 Jbeta segments, was used to amplify TCR beta CDR3 regions. PCR amplification bias was corrected using a synthetic template baseline for primer optimization and computational correction. Under the source paper's analysis protocol: Reads were annotated to V, D and J genes per IMGT and analyzed with immunoSEQ Analyzer, keeping only productive sequences. To calculate clonality, Shannon entropy was normalized by log2 of the number of productive unique sequences and then subtracted from one. For each patient and control, public and private clones were evaluated within the 100 most prevalent clones. Clones were defined as Susac-specific if absent from the healthy and MS cohorts, from 1052 published viral clones and from other ImmuneACCESS disease sequences. TCRdb itself trimmed the public reads at Q25 with fastp, ran MiXCR and retained productive beta chains. Rows merge per CDR3 protein into single entries with the most common DNA and genes. The V and J calls were determined by TCRdb, not by the authors. For this sample there are about 200,000 distinct CDR3 sequences; 90% to 95% appear just once. Clones ranked in the top ten supply approximately 0.09% of the sample.

General findings and caveats noted by the study authors: In patients with Susac syndrome, the CD4+ T cell repertoire showed no detectable clonal expansion. The TCR sequencing and HLA analysis was acknowledged to have included a relatively small number of individuals.

The material sequenced was CD4+ T cells from PBMCs. The source of this sequence is a human donor with Susac syndrome.

The sequence in DNA is TGCAGTGCTAGAGATTTTAGTGGGGTCCAAGAGACCCAGTACTTC. It codes for CSARDFSGVQETQYF. This chain is built from TRBV20-1 and TRBJ2-5; the D gene remains uncertain. CDR1 and CDR2 (DFQATT, SNEGSKA) derive from the germline V gene (reference sequence). The trim is 0 bases for V and 1 base for J, with a gap of 12 bases between the germline ends. Including cysteine and phenylalanine, the CDR3 has 15 amino acids. This entry keeps only the CDR3 DNA: 45 bases, framed from base 1.